The clone carrying this TCR beta chain was counted a few times. Its antigen is unknown. The data stem from a study of beta chain features in type 1 diabetes. Study-wide results and caveats: HLA effects on TCRB rearrangement stayed unresolved here. More deletions and fewer insertions at VDJ junctions were found in patients with type 1 diabetes. Naive, central memory and Treg TCRB repertoires appeared more alike in patients than in healthy donors.

The CDR3 extends over 17 amino acids. Trimming removed 3 bases from V and 5 bases from J; junction bases left unmatched: 10. Germline V gene sequence: CDR1 ENHRY, CDR2 SYGVKD. Every bit of the isolated RNA underwent reverse transcription, so sequencing read expressed TCRB transcripts. Only in-frame clones appear in the TCRdb table, and some are missing; sequencing was by immunoSEQ multiplex PCR. The sample consists of hundreds of thousands of clones, roughly a sixth of them appearing once. The TCR comes from a woman under 30 in good health. This rearrangement joins TRBV10-3 to TRBJ2-1; 10 nucleotides line up with TRBD1. Sequencing was done on a sample of naive CD4+ T cells from blood. This CDR3 reads CAISENPGQGNNNEQFF. The CDR3 region has the DNA TGTGCCATCAGTGAAAACCCGGGACAGGGGAATAACAATGAGCAGTTCTTC.